Sequencing of this T cell receptor beta chain was carried out in a study of T cell changes during pregnancy in multiple sclerosis. The germline V gene encodes CDR1 SGHKS and CDR2 YYEKEE (reference sequence). The CDR3 sequence is 15 residues long. Trimming removed 0 bases at V and 4 bases at J, with 13 bases between. TCRdb's table, derived via immunoSEQ multiplex PCR, lists solely in-frame clones and lacks some. Found here are about 48,000 clones, 85% to 95% of them singletons; the top ten hold roughly 0.99%. Sequences were derived from CD4+ T cells from peripheral blood mononuclear cells, sampled in the second trimester of pregnancy. This clonotype was sampled from a female donor in good health, enrolled as a control in a pregnancy study. The chain uses TRBV5-5 and TRBJ1-2; D is perhaps TRBD1 (5 bases). CDR3 residues: CASSLDITGFYGYTF. CDR3 DNA: TGTGCCAGCAGCTTGGACATTACAGGCTTCTATGGCTACACCTTC.